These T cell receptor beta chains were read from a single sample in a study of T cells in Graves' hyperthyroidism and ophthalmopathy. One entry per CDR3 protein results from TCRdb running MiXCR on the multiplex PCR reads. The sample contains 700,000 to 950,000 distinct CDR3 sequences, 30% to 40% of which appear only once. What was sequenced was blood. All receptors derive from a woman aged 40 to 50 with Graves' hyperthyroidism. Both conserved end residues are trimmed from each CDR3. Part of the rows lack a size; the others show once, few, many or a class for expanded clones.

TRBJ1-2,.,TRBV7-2,ASSSQGVAIYGYT
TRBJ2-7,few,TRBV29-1,SAAQDEQY
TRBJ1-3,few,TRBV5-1,ASSSQWGNTIY
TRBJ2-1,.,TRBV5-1,ASSWWGNEQF
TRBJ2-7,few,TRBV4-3,ASSQAHRGSYEQY
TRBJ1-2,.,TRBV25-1,ASSLNLTGRRRNYGYT
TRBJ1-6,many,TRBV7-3,ASSLMGLDSPLH
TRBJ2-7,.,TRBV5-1,ASSLSSTHLYEQY
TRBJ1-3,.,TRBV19,ASSIYNSFSGNTIY
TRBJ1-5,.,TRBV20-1,SARGLAGEGGYEH
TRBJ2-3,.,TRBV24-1,ATSDFGDTQY
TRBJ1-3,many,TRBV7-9,ASSLQGLYSGNTIY
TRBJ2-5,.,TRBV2,ASSVGEGRTQY
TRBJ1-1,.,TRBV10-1,ASRSGNTEAS
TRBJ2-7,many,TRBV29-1,SVARGQGRREQY
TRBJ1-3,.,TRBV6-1,ASRQTGITIY
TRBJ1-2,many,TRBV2,ASTGQANYGYT
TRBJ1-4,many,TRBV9,ASSVDLGEKLF
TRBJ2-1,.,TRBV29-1,SVEDRWESGGAYNEQF
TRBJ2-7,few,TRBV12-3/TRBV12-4,ASSSGTPTYEQY
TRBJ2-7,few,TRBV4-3,ASSQGPWDGNPYEQY
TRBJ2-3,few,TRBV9,ASSEHGTDTQY
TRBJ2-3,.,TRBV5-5,ASSSLKGLSTDTQY
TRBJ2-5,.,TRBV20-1,SAPGEQGKETQY
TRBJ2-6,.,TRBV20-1,SARDASGTSGKVRGANVLT
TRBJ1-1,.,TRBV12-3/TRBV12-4,ASSPAGDTEAF
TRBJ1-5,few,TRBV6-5,TSTGQEGSPQH
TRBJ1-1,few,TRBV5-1,ASKYNPSTGNTEAF
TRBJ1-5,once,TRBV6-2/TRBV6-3,ASSYKGGWSNQPQH
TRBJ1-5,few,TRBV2,ASSEWASRNQPQH
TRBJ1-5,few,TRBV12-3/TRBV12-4,ASSQQNSNQPQH
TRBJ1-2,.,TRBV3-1,ASSQPLRNYGYT
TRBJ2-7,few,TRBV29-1,SVEAQGGSYEQY
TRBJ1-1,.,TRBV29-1,SLKTGRATEAF
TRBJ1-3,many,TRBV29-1,SGNDRLSPYTIY
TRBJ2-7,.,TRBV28,ASSRKGGEQY
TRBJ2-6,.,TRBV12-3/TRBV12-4,ASSPGQGGPGANVLT
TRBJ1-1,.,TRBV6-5,ASSYISATEAF
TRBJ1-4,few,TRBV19,ASMRTGILSTNEKLF
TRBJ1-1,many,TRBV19,ASSIPGGLYTEAF
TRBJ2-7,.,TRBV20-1,SARIAGGPLNEQY
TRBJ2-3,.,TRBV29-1,SVDTSGGADTQY